There are many counts of the clone carrying this T cell receptor (beta chain). The antigen remains unidentified. An oligo carrying a UMI was ligated to the cDNA 3' end. An equimolar mix of RC1.1 and RC1.2 primed the beta chain across TRBC1 and TRBC2. Starting with the second PCR, alpha and beta TCR chains went through separate processing. TCRdb passed the UMI-ligation and nested PCR reads through MiXCR, listing each CDR3 protein once. The data contain 25,000 to 35,000 distinct CDR3 sequences, approximately 10% of them seen just once; the ten biggest clones take up roughly 10%. The data originate from a study of quantifying T cell responses using KT2 cells. Study as a whole: TCR alpha and beta constant-region primers primed reverse transcription of RNA.

Known numbers of the T cell clone KT2 were added to PBMC. Points from the study as a whole: Very high KT2 spike-in numbers caused saturation in KT2 sequence detection.

The source material was PBMCs spiked with cells of the T cell clone KT2. This clonotype was sampled from a human donor.

CDR3 residues: CASSQEPGREGDTQYF. The CDR3 DNA is TGCGCCAGCAGCCAAGAGCCCGGGAGGGAAGGAGATACGCAGTATTTT. This chain links TRBV4-3 with TRBJ2-3; 8 bases match TRBD2. V dropped 0 bases and J dropped 5; count of bases not matched to a gene: 7. From germline, CDR1 is LGHNA and CDR2 YSLEER. CDR3 length equals 16 residues.